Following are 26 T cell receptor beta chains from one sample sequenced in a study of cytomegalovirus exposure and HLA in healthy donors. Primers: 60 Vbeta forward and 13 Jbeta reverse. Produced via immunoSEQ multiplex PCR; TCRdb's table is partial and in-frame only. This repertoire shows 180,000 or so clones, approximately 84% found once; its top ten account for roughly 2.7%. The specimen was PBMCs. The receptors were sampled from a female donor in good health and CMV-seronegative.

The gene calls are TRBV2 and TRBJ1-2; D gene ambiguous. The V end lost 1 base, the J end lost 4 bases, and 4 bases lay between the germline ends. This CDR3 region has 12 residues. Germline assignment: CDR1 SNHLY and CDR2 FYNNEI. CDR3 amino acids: CASSEGSYGYTF. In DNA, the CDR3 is TGTGCCAGCAGTGAAGGGAGCTATGGCTACACCTTC.

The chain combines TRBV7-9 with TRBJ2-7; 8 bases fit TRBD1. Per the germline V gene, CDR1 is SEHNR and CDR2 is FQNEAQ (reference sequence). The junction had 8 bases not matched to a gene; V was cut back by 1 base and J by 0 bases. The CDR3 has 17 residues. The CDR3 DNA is TGTGCCAGCAGCTTAGACAGGGGGTGGGGAAGCTCCTACGAGCAGTACTTC. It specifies CASSLDRGWGSSYEQYF.

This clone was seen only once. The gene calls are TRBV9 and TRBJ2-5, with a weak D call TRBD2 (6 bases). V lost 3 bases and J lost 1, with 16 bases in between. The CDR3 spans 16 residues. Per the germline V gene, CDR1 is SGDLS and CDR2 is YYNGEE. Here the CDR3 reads CASSGLGDGFQETQYF. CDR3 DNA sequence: TGTGCCAGCAGCGGACTAGGGGATGGGTTCCAAGAGACCCAGTACTTC.

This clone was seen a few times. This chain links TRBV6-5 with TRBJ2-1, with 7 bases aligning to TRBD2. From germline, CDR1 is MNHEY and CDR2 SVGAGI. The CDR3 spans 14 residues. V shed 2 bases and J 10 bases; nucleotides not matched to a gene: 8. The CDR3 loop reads CASSYVSGAGEQFF. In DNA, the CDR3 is TGTGCCAGCAGTTACGTGAGCGGGGCAGGGGAGCAGTTCTTC.

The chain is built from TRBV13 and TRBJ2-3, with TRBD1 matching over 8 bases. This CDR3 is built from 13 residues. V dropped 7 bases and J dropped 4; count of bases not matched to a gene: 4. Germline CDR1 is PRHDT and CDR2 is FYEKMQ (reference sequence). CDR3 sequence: CASTDRVADTQYF. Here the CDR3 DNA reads TGTGCCAGCACGGACAGGGTGGCAGATACGCAGTATTTT.

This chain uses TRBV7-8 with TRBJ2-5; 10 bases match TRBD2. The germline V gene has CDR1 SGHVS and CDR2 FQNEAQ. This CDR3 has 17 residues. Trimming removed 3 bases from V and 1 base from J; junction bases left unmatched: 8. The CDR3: CASSFKELAGVQETQYF. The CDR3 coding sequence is TGTGCCAGCAGCTTTAAAGAGCTAGCGGGAGTCCAAGAGACCCAGTACTTC.

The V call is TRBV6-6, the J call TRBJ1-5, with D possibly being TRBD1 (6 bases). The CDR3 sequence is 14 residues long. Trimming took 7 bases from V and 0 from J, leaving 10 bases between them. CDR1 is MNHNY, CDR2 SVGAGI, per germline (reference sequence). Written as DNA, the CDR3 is TGTGCCAGCACCGACAGGTATAGCAATCAGCCCCAGCATTTT. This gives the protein CASTDRYSNQPQHF.

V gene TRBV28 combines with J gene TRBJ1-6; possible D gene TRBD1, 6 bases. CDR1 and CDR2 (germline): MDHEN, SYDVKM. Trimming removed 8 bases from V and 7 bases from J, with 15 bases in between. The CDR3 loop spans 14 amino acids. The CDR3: CASAPGALNSPLHF. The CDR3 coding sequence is TGTGCCAGCGCACCAGGGGCGTTGAATTCACCCCTCCACTTT.

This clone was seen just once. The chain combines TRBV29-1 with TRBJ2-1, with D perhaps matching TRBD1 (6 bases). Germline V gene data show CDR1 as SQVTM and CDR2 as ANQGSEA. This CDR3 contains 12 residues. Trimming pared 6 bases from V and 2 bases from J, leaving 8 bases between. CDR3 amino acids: CSVRGAYNEQFF. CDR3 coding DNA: TGCAGCGTCAGGGGTGCCTACAATGAGCAGTTCTTC.

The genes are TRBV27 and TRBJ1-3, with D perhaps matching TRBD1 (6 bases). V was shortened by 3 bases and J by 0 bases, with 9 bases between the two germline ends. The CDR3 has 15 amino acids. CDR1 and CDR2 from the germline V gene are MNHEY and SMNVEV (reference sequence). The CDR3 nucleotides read TGTGCCAGCAGTTTGGACAGTCTCTCTGGAAACACCATATATTTT. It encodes CASSLDSLSGNTIYF.

CDR3: CASSLLLAGEYNEQFF. In nucleotides, the CDR3 is TGCGCCAGCAGCTTGCTGCTAGCGGGTGAGTACAATGAGCAGTTCTTC. The V call is TRBV5-1, the J call TRBJ2-1; TRBD2 aligns across 8 bases. The junction had 7 bases not matched to a gene; V was cut back by 1 base and J by 4 bases. The CDR3 covers 16 residues. Germline CDR1 SGHRS, CDR2 YFSETQ.

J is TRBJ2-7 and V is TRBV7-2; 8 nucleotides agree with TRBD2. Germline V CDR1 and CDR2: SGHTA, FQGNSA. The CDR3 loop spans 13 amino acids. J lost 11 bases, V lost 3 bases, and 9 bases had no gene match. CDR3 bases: TGTGCCAGCAGCTTGAGTAAACTAGCGGAGAAGTACTTC. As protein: CASSLSKLAEKYF.

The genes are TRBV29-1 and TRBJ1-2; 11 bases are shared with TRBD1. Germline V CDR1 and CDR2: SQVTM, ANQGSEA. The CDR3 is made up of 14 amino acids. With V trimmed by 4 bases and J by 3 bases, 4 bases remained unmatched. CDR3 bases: TGCAGCGTTGCCCGGACAGGGGGCGACTATGGCTACACCTTC. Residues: CSVARTGGDYGYTF.

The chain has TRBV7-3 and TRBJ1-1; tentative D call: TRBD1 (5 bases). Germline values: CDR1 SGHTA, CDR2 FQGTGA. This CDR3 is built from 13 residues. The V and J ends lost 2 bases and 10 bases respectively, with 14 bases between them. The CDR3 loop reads CASSLRDSRRAFF. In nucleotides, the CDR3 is TGTGCCAGCAGCTTACGGGACTCCCGTCGAGCTTTCTTT.

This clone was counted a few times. The CDR3 loop reads CASSFDRGSPLHF. CDR3 coding DNA: TGTGCCAGCAGTTTTGACAGAGGCTCACCCCTCCACTTT. The chain uses TRBV27 and TRBJ1-6; a weak D match, TRBD1 (5 bases). The CDR3 has 13 residues. CDR1 MNHEY and CDR2 SMNVEV come from the germline V gene (reference sequence). V was trimmed by 3 bases and J by 10 bases, leaving 10 bases between them.

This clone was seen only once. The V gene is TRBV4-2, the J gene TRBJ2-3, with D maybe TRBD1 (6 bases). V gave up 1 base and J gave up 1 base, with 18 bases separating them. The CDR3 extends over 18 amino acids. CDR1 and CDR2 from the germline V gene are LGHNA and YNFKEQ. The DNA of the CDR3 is TGTGCCAGCAGCCAAGGGGGACATGGGGACGGGCGCACAGATACGCAGTATTTT. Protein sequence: CASSQGGHGDGRTDTQYF.

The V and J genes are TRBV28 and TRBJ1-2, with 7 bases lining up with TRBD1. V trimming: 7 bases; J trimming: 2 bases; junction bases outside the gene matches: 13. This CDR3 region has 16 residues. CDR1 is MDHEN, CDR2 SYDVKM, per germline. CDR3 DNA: TGTGCCAGCATTTCTTCCGGGGGCAGGGGGAACTATGGCTACACCTTC. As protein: CASISSGGRGNYGYTF.

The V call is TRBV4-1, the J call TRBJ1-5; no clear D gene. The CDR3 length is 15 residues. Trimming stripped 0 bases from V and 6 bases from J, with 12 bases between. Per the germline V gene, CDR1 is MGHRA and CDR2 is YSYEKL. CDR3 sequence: CASSQEFGFFQPQHF. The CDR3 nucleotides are TGCGCCAGCAGCCAAGAATTCGGGTTTTTTCAGCCCCAGCATTTT.

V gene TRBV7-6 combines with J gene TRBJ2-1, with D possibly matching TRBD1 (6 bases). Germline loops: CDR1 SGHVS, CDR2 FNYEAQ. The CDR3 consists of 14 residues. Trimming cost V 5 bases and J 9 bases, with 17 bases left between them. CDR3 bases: TGTGCCAGCAGCCCGGTGACAGGCAGGGGTGAGCAGTTCTTC. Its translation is CASSPVTGRGEQFF.

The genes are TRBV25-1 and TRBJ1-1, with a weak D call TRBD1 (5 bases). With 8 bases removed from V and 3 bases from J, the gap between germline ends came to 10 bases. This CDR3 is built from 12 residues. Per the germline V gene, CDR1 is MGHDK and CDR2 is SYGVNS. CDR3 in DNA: TGTGCCAGCTTCGGGGGGTACACTGAAGCTTTCTTT. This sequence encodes CASFGGYTEAFF.

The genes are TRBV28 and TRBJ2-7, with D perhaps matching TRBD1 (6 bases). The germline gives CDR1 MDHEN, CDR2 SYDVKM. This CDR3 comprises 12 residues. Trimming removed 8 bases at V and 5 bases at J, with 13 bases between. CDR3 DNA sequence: TGTGCCAGCGGCCGGGACACCCACGAGCAGTACTTC. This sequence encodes CASGRDTHEQYF.

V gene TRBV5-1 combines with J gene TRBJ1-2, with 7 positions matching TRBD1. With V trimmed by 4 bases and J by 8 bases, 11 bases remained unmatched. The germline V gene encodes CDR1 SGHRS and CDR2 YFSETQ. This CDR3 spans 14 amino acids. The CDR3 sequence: CASSQTGTDKGYTF. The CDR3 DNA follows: TGCGCCAGCAGCCAAACCGGGACAGACAAGGGCTACACCTTC.

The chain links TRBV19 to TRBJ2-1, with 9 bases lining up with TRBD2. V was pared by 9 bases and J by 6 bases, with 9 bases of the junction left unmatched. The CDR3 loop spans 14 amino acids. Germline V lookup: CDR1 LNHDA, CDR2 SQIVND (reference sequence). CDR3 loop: CASSAGLASNEQFF. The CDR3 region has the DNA TGTGCCAGCTCGGCCGGACTAGCGTCCAATGAGCAGTTCTTC.

The CDR3 nucleotides read TGTGCCAGCAGTCTGGACAGGGTAGGCGATGAGCAGTTCTTC. Protein sequence: CASSLDRVGDEQFF. The V gene is TRBV2, the J gene TRBJ2-1, with 8 bases aligning to TRBD1. J gave up 8 bases and V 5 bases, and 8 bases lay outside the gene matches. The length of the CDR3 is 14 residues. Germline lookup yields CDR1 SNHLY and CDR2 FYNNEI. Full variable domain (missing parts from reference TRBV2 and TRBJ2-1): EPEVTQTPSHQVTQMGQEVILRCVPISNHLYFYWYRQILGQKVEFLVSFYNNEISEKSEIFDDQFSVERPDGSNFTLKIRSTKLEDSAMYFCASSLDRVGDEQFFGPGTRLTVL.

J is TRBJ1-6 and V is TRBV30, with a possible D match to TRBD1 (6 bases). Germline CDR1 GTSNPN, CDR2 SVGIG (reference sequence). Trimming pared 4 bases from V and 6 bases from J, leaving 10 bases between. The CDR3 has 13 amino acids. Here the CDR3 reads CAWTRQVNSPLHF. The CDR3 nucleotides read TGTGCCTGGACCCGACAGGTTAATTCACCCCTCCACTTT.

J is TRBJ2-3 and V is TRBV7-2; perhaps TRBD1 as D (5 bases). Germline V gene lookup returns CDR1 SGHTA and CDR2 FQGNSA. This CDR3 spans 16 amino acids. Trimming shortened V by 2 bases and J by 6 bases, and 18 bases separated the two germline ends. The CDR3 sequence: CASSLRTTKERDTQYF. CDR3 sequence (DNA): TGTGCCAGCAGCTTAAGGACAACCAAGGAGAGGGATACGCAGTATTTT.